This T cell receptor beta chain was observed in a study of T cells in Graves' hyperthyroidism and ophthalmopathy. Study findings and constraints: Separation of ophthalmopathy from stable hyperthyroidism was achieved by a 13 V-J model.

Amplification targeted TCR beta CDR3 regions from RNA transcripts. During a first-round RT-PCR of the TCR CDR3, the HTBI primer set was used. TCRdb reprocessed the multiplex PCR reads with MiXCR, giving one entry per CDR3 protein. The sample includes 490,000 or so distinct CDR3 sequences, about 15% of them seen just once. Per the germline V gene, CDR1 is SNHLY and CDR2 is FYNNEI. The V end was cut by 10 bases, the J end by 10 bases, with 14 bases between. This CDR3 has 12 residues. Disease duration was under 3 months in the ophthalmopathy patients, who also had a Clinical Activity Score of at least 3 and a NOSPECS grade of at least 4. This clonotype was observed a few times. Its antigen is unidentified.

This TCR was sampled from a woman under 40 with Graves' ophthalmopathy. Sequences were obtained from blood. The chain employs TRBV2 and TRBJ2-6; tentatively, D is TRBD2 (6 bases). This CDR3 reads CANKGGENVLTF. CDR3 bases: TGTGCCAACAAGGGCGGGGAAAACGTCCTGACTTTC.